The next 2 T cell receptor beta chains were all read from a single sample in a study of shared clonotypes between healthy human individuals. Method: immunoSEQ multiplex PCR; TCRdb's copy keeps in-frame clones and lacks some. The sample lists about 800,000 clones; about 96% were seen once. Positive CCR7 selection of CD45RO-negative cells yielded the naive CD8 cells, and terminally differentiated effector memory CD45RA+ cells were excluded. Sequences were obtained from naive CD8+ T cells sorted from blood. Receptors were obtained from a man aged 30 to 45 in good health.

CDR3 sequence (DNA): TGCAGCGTTGGGACTAGCGGGAGGATGGGTGAGCAGTTCTTC. Its translation is CSVGTSGRMGEQFF. This sequence joins TRBV29-1 and TRBJ2-1, with 14 bases lining up with TRBD2. The trim removed 4 bases at V and 9 bases at J, leaving 5 bases unmatched. The CDR3 covers 14 residues. Germline V lookup: CDR1 SQVTM, CDR2 ANQGSEA.

The rearrangement uses TRBV4-1 and TRBJ1-1; D perhaps matches TRBD1 (6 bases). The CDR3 contains 16 residues. The germline CDR1 and CDR2 sequences are MGHRA and YSYEKL. Trimming removed 5 bases from V and 4 bases from J, with 20 bases in between. CDR3 protein: CASSSLGAQTLTEAFF. CDR3 coding DNA: TGCGCCAGCAGCTCCTTGGGGGCGCAAACGCTCACTGAAGCTTTCTTT.